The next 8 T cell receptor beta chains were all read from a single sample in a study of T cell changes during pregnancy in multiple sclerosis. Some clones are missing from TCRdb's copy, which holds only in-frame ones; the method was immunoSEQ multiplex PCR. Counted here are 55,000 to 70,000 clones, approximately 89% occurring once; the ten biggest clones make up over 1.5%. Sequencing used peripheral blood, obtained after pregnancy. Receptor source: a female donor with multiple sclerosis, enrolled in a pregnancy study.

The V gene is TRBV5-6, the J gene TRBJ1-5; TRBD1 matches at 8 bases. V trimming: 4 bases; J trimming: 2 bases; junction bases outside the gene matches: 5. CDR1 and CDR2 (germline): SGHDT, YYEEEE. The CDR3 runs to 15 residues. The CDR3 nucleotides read TGTGCCAGCAGCCCCGGACAGGGCGGCAATCAGCCCCAGCATTTT. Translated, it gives CASSPGQGGNQPQHF.

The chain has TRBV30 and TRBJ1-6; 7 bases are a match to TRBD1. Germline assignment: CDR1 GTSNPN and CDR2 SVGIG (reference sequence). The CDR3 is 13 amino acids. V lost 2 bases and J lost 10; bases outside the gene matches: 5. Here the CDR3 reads CAWSKGAGSPLHF. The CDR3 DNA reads TGTGCCTGGAGTAAGGGGGCGGGCTCACCCCTCCACTTT. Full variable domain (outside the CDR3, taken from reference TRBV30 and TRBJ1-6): SQTIHQWPATLVQPVGSPLSLECTVEGTSNPNLYWYRQAAGRGLQLLFYSVGIGQISSEVPQNLSASRPQDRQFILSSKKLLLSDSGFYLCAWSKGAGSPLHFGNGTRLTVT.

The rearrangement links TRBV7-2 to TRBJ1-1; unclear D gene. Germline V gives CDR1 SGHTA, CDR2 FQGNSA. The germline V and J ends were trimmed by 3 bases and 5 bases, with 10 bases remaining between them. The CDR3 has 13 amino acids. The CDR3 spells CASSLGRETEAFF. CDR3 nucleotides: TGTGCCAGCAGCTTGGGTCGGGAAACTGAAGCTTTCTTT.

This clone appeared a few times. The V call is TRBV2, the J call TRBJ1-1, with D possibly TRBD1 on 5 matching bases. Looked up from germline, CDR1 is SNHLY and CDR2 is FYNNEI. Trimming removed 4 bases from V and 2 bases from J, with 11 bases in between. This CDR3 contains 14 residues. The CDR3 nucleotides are TGTGCCAGCAGTGCAGGACATAGAAACACTGAAGCTTTCTTT. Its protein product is CASSAGHRNTEAFF.

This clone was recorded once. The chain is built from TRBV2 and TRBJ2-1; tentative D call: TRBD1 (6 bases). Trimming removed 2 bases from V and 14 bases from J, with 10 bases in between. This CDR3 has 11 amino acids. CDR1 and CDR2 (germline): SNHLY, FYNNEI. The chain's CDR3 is CASSEQGLKFF. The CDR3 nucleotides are TGTGCCAGCAGTGAACAGGGGTTAAAGTTCTTC. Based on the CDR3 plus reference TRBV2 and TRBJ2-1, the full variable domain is EPEVTQTPSHQVTQMGQEVILRCVPISNHLYFYWYRQILGQKVEFLVSFYNNEISEKSEIFDDQFSVERPDGSNFTLKIRSTKLEDSAMYFCASSEQGLKFFGPGTRLTVL.

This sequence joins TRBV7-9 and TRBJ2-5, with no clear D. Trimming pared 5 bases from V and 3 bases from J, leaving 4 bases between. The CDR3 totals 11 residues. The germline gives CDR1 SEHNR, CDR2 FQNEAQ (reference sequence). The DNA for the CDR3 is TGTGCCAGCAGCCCCAAAGAGACCCAGTACTTC. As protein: CASSPKETQYF.

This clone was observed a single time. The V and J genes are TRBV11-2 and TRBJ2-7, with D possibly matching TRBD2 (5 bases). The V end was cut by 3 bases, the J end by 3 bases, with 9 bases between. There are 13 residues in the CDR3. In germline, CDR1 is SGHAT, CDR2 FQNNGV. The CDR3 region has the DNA TGTGCCAGCAGCTTTGGACTGGGCTACGAGCAGTACTTC. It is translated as CASSFGLGYEQYF.

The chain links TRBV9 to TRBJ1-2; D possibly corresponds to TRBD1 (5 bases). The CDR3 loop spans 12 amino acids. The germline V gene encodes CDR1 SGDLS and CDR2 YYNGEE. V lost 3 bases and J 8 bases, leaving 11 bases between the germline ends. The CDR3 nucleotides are TGTGCCAGCAGCGACGACAGACGGGGCTACACCTTC. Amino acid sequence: CASSDDRRGYTF.